This TCR beta chain was retrieved from a study of CD8+CD57+ T cells in acquired aplastic anemia. Turning to the study itself: Quantities of DNA derived from sorted CD4+ and CD8+ cells averaged roughly 3.4 ug. Study-level points and caveats: The study identified under 30 CD8+ CDR3 sequences shared by patients and controls.

By flow cytometry, patients selected for sequencing had shown an expansion of CD8+CD57+ cells. Each of the patients presented with severe acquired aplastic anemia. Sampling of blood occurred while the patients had still received no therapy. It was genomic DNA that served as the template for profiling TCR beta VDJ and CDR3. TCRdb ran MiXCR on the reads and lists one entry per CDR3 protein. The data contain about 200,000 distinct CDR3 sequences, approximately 60% of them singletons. As regards this clonotype: Its antigen is unidentified.

V lost 3 bases and J lost 2; bases outside the gene matches: 11. The CDR3 loop spans 18 amino acids. Germline loops: CDR1 SGDLS, CDR2 YYNGEE. The sample taken for sequencing was sorted CD4+, CD8+, or CD8+CD57+ T cells (not recorded which) from PBMCs. The sequence was collected from a human donor with aplastic anemia. The chain employs TRBV9 and TRBJ2-3; the match to TRBD2 covers 11 bases. CDR3 sequence: CASSAGPTSGTYTDTQYF. The CDR3 DNA reads as TGTGCCAGCAGCGCCGGACCGACTAGCGGGACTTACACAGATACGCAGTATTTT.